This TCR beta chain was identified during a study of blood T cell repertoires in COVID-19. Study-level background: COVID-19 samples collected from the United States, Italy and Spain covered acute and convalescent phases. In each case, the material was cDNA or gDNA derived from T cells, B-cell-depleted T cells, or PBMCs.

In the authors' methods: Counts of nucleated cells, estimated from reference gene primer amplification, were obtained. The repertoire was sequenced with immunoSEQ multiplex PCR; TCRdb's copy has only in-frame clones and lacks some. That table furnishes V, J and clone size, whereas the DNA furnished D and trimming. The sample contains about 97,000 clones, approximately 82% of which appear only once. V was pared by 7 bases and J by 1 base, with 13 bases between. CDR1 GTSNPN and CDR2 SVGIG come from the germline V gene (reference sequence). The CDR3 is made up of 13 amino acids. Source material: peripheral blood. The chain uses TRBV30 and TRBJ2-5; D is ambiguous. This clonotype originated in a man between 65 and 79 years old with acute or convalescent COVID-19. CDR3 DNA sequence: TGTGCCTACCACTCCCGTTTCCAAGAGACCCAGTACTTC. Its protein product is CAYHSRFQETQYF. Full variable domain (missing parts from reference TRBV30 and TRBJ2-5): SQTIHQWPATLVQPVGSPLSLECTVEGTSNPNLYWYRQAAGRGLQLLFYSVGIGQISSEVPQNLSASRPQDRQFILSSKKLLLSDSGFYLCAYHSRFQETQYFGPGTRLLVL.